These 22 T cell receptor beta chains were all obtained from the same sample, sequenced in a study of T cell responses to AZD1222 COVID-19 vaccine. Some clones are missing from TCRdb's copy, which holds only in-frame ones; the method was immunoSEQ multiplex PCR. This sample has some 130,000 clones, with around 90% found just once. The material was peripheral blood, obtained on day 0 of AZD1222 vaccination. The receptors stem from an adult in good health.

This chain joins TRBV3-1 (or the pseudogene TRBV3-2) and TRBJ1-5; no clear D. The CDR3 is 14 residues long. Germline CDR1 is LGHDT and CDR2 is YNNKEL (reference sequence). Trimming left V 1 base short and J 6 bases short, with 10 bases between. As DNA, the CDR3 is TGTGCCAGCAGCCAAGCGACAAGAGGTCAGCCCCAGCATTTT. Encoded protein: CASSQATRGQPQHF.

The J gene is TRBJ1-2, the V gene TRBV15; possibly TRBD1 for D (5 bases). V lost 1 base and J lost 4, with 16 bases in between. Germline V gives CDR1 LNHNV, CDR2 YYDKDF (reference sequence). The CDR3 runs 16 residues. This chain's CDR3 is CATSRGASPGTYGYTF. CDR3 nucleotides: TGTGCCACCAGCAGAGGGGCCTCCCCTGGGACCTATGGCTACACCTTC.

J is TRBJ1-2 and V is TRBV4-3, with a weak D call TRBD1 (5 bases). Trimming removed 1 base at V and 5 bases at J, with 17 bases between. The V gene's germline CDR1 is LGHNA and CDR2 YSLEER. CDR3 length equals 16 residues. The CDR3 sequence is CASSQGGTTGLYGYTF. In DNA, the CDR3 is TGCGCCAGCAGCCAAGGGGGGACCACAGGTCTATATGGCTACACCTTC.

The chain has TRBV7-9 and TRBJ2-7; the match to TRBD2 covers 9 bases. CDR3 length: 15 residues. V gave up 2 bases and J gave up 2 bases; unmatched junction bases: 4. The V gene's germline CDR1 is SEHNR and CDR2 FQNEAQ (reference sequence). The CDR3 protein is CASSLSGLATYEQYF. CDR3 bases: TGTGCCAGCAGCTTATCCGGACTAGCGACCTACGAGCAGTACTTC.

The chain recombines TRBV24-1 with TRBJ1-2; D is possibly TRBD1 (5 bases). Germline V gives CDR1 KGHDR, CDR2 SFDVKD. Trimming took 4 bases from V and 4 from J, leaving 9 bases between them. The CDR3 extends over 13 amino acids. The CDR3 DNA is TGTGCCACCAGTGACGGGGGACTCTATGGCTACACCTTC. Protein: CATSDGGLYGYTF.

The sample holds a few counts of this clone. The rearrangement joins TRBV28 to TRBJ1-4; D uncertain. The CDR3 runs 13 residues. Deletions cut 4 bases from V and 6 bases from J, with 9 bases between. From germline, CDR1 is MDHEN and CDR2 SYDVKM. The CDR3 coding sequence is TGTGCCAGCAGTTGGGCGCCGGATGAAAAACTGTTTTTT. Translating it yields CASSWAPDEKLFF.

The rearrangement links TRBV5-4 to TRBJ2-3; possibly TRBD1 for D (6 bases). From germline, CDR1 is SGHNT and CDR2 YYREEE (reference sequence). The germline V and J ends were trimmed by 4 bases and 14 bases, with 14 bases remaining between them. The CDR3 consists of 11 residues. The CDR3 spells CASSRDIIRYF. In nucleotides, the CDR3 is TGTGCCAGCAGCAGGGACATCATACGGTATTTT.

In DNA, the CDR3 is TGCGCCAGCAGCCAAGAAAGGCAGGGGTCGTCTGGCTACACCTTC. It specifies CASSQERQGSSGYTF. This sequence joins TRBV4-3 and TRBJ1-2; tentative D call: TRBD1 (6 bases). Between the trimmed V and J ends, which lost 0 bases and 7 bases, there was a span of 15 bases. The CDR3 has 15 amino acids. Germline values: CDR1 LGHNA, CDR2 YSLEER.

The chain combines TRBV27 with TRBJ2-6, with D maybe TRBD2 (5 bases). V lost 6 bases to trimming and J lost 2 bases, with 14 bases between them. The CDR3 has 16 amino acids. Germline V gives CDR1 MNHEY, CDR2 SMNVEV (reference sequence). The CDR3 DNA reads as TGTGCCAGCAGCCCTAGGGCGACTACTGGGGCCAACGTCCTGACTTTC. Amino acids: CASSPRATTGANVLTF. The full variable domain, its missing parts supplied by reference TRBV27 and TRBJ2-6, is EAQVTQNPRYLITVTGKKLTVTCSQNMNHEYMSWYRQDPGLGLRQIYYSMNVEVTDKGDVPEGYKVSRKEKRNFPLILESPSPNQTSLYFCASSPRATTGANVLTFGAGSRLTVL.

This CDR3 reads CASSQVSGGVTEAFF. The CDR3 DNA is TGCGCCAGCAGCCAAGTTTCAGGGGGGGTTACTGAAGCTTTCTTT. This chain uses TRBV4-1 with TRBJ1-1; 7 nucleotides match TRBD1. Germline V gene lookup returns CDR1 MGHRA and CDR2 YSYEKL. Germline trimming cut 1 base from V and 5 bases from J; bases unmatched to any gene: 7. This CDR3 spans 15 amino acids.

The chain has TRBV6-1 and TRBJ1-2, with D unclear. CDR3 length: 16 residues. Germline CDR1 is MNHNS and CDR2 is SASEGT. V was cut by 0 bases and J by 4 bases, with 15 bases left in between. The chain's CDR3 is CASSEASSGMVYGYTF. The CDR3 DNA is TGTGCCAGCAGTGAAGCATCGTCCGGGATGGTCTATGGCTACACCTTC.

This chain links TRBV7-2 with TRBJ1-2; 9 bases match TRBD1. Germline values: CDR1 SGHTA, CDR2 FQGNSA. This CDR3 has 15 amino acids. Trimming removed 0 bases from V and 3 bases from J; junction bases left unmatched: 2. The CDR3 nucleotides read TGTGCCAGCAGCTTAGCGGGGACAGGGTACTATGGCTACACCTTC. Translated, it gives CASSLAGTGYYGYTF.

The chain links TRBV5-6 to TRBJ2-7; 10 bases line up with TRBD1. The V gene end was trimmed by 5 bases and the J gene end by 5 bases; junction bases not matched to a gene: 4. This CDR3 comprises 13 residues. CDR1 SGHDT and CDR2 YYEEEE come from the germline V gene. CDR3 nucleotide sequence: TGTGCCAGCAGAACCGGGACAGGGGACGAGCAGTACTTC. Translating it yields CASRTGTGDEQYF.

The chain's CDR3 is CASSSGHSNSPLHF. CDR3 in DNA: TGTGCCAGCAGCTCGGGACACAGTAATTCACCCCTCCACTTT. J is TRBJ1-6 and V is TRBV2, with D possibly matching TRBD1 (6 bases). The CDR3 loop spans 14 amino acids. Germline V gene lookup returns CDR1 SNHLY and CDR2 FYNNEI. Trimming left V 6 bases short and J 6 bases short, with 12 bases between.

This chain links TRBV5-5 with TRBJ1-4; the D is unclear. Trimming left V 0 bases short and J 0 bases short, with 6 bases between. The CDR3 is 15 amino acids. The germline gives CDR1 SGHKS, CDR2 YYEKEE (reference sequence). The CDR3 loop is CASSLVGATNEKLFF. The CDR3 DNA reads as TGTGCCAGCAGCTTGGTTGGAGCAACTAATGAAAAACTGTTTTTT.

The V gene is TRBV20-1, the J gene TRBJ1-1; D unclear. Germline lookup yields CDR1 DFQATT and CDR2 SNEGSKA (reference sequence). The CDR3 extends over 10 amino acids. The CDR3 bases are TGCAGCCCCCTCGGCACTGAAGCTTTCTTT. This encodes CSPLGTEAFF.

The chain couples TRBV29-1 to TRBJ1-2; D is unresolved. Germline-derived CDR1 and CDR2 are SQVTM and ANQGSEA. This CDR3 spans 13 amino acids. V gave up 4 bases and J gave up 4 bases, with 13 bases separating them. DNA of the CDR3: TGCAGCGTTGCCCAGACCTATGGCTATGGCTACACCTTC. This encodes CSVAQTYGYGYTF.

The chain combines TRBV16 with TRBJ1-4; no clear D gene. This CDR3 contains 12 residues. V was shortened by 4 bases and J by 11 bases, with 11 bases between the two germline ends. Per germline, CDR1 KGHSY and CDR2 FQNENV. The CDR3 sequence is CASSPDLRKLFF. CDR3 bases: TGTGCCAGCAGCCCCGACCTGAGGAAACTGTTTTTT.

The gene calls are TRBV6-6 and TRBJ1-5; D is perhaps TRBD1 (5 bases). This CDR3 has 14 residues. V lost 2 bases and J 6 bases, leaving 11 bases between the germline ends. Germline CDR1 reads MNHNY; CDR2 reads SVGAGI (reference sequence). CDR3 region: CASSYGREGQPQHF. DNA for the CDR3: TGTGCCAGCAGTTACGGCAGGGAGGGTCAGCCCCAGCATTTT.

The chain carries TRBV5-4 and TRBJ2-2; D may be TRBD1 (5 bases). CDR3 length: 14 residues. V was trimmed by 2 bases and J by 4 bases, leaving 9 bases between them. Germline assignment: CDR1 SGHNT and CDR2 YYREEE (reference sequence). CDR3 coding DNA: TGTGCCAGCAGCTTTGCTGGGGCCACCGGGGAGCTGTTTTTT. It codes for CASSFAGATGELFF.

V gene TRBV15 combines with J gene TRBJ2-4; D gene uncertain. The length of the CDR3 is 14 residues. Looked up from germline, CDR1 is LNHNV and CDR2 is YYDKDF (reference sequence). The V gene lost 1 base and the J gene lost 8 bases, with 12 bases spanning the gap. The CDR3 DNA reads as TGTGCCACCAGCAGAGGAGGACCCCGGGACATTCAGTACTTC. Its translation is CATSRGGPRDIQYF.

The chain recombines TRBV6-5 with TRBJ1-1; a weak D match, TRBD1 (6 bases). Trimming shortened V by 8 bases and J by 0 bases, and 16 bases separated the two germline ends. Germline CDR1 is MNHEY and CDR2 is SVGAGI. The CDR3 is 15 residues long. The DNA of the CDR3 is TGTGCCAGCTGGGGGCAGGGCGGTCTGAACACTGAAGCTTTCTTT. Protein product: CASWGQGGLNTEAFF.